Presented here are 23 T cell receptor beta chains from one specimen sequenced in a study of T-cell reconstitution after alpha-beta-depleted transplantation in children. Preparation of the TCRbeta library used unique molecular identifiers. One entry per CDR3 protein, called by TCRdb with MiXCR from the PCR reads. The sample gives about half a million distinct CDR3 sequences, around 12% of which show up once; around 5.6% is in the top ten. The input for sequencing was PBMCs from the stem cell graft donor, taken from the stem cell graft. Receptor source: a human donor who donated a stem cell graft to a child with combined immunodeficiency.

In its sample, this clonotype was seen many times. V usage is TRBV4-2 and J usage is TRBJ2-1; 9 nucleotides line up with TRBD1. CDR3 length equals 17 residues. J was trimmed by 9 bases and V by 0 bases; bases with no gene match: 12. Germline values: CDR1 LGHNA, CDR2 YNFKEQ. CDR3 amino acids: CASSQDSLRDRVAEQFF. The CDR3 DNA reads TGTGCCAGCAGCCAAGATAGCCTTCGGGACAGGGTAGCTGAGCAGTTCTTC.

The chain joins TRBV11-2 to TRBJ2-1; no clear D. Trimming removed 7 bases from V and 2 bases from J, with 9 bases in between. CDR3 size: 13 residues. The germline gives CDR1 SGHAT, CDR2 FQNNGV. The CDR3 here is CASNPPPYNEQFF. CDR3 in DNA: TGTGCCAGCAACCCCCCGCCCTACAATGAGCAGTTCTTC.

The CDR3 sequence: CASSLSLSGQGINEQFF. As DNA, the CDR3 is TGTGCCAGCAGCTTATCTCTCTCGGGACAGGGAATCAATGAGCAGTTCTTC. The chain recombines TRBV7-2 with TRBJ2-1; 9 bases are shared with TRBD1. This CDR3 region has 17 residues. Trimming took 2 bases from V and 6 from J; bases not matched to a gene: 11. Germline CDR1 and CDR2: SGHTA and FQGNSA.

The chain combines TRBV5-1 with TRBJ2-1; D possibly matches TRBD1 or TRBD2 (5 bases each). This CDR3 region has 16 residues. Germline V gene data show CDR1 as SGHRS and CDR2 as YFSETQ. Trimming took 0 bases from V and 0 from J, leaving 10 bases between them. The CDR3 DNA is TGCGCCAGCAGCTTGGGCTCGGGGCACTCCTACAATGAGCAGTTCTTC. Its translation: CASSLGSGHSYNEQFF.

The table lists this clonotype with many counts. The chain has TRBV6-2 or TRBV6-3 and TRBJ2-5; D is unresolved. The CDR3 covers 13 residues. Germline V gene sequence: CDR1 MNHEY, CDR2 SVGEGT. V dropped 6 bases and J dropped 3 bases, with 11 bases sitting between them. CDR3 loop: CASSPSVEETQYF. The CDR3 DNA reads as TGTGCCAGCAGCCCCAGCGTCGAAGAGACCCAGTACTTC.

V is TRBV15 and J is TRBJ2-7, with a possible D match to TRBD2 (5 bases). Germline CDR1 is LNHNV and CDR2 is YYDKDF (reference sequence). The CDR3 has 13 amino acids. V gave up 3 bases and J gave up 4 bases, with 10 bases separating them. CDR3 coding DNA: TGTGCCACCAGCAGCCGTCCGGGGTACGAGCAGTACTTC. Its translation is CATSSRPGYEQYF. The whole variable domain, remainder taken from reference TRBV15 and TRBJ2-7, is DAMVIQNPRYQVTQFGKPVTLSCSQTLNHNVMYWYQQKSSQAPKLLFHYYDKDFNNEADTPDNFQSRRPNTSFCFLDIRSPGLGDTAMYLCATSSRPGYEQYFGPGTRLTVT.

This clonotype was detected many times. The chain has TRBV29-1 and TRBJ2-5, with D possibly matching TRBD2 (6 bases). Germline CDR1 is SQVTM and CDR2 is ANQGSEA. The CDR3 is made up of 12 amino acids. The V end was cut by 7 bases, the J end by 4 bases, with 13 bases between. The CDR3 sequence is CSAAGSGETQYF. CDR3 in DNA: TGCAGCGCCGCGGGGTCAGGAGAGACCCAGTACTTC.

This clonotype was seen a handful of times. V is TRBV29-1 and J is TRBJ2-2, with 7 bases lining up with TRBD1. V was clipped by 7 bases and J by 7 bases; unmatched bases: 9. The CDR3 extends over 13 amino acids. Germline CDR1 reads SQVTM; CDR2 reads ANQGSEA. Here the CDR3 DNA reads TGCAGCGCATCAACGACAGGGAACGGGGAGCTGTTTTTT. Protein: CSASTTGNGELFF.

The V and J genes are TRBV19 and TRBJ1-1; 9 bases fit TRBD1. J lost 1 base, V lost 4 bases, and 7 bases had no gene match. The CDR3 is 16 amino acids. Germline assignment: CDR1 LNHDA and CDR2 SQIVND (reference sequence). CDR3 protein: CASSKGTGNWNTEAFF. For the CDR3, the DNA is TGTGCCAGTAGTAAGGGGACAGGGAATTGGAACACTGAAGCTTTCTTT.

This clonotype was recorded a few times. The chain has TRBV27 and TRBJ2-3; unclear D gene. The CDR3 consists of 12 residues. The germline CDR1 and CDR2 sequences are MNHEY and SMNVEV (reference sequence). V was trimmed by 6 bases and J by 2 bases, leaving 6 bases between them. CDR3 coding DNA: TGTGCCAGCAGGGGTGTCACAGATACGCAGTATTTT. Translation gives CASRGVTDTQYF.

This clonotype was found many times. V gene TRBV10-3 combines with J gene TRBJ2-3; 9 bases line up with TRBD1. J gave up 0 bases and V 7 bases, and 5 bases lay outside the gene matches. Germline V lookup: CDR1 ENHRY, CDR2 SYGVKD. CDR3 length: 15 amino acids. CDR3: CAITPGQGSTDTQYF. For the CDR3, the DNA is TGTGCCATCACTCCGGGACAGGGAAGCACAGATACGCAGTATTTT.

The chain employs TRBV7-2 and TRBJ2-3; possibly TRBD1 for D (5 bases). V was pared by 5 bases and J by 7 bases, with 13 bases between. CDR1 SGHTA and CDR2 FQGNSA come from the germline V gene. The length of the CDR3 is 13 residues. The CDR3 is CASSPTRQNTQYF. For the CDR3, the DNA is TGTGCCAGCAGCCCCACAAGACAGAATACGCAGTATTTT.

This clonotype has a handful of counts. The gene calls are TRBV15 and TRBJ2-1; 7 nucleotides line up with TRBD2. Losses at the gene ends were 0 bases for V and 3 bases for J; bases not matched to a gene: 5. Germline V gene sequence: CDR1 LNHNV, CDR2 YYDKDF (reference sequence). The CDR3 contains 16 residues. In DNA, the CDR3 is TGTGCCACCAGCAGAGATCGAGGCGGGAGCTACAATGAGCAGTTCTTC. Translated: CATSRDRGGSYNEQFF.

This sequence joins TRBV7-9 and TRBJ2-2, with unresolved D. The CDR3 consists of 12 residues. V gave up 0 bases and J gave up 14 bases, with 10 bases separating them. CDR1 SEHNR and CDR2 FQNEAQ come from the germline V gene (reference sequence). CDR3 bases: TGTGCCAGCAGCTTAGCGGAACTACCACTGTTTTTT. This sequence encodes CASSLAELPLFF.

The CDR3 is CASSQAVISGIAYEQYF. Here the CDR3 DNA reads TGTGCCAGCAGCCAAGCTGTGATTAGCGGGATCGCCTACGAGCAGTACTTC. The V gene is TRBV3-1, the J gene TRBJ2-7; 8 positions match TRBD2. J was trimmed by 2 bases and V by 1 base; bases with no gene match: 10. The CDR3 covers 17 residues. Germline CDR1 LGHDT, CDR2 YNNKEL (reference sequence).

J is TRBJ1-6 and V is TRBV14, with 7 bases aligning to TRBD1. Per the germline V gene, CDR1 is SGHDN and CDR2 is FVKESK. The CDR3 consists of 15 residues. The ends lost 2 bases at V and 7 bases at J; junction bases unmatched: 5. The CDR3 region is CASSQYGTANSPLHF. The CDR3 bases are TGTGCCAGCAGCCAATACGGGACAGCGAATTCACCCCTCCACTTT.

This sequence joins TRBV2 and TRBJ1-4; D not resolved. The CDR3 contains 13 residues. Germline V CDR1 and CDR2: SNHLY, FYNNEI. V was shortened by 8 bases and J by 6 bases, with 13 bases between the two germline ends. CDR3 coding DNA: TGTGCCAGCTTTCCTGTGAGTGATGAAAAACTGTTTTTT. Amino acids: CASFPVSDEKLFF.

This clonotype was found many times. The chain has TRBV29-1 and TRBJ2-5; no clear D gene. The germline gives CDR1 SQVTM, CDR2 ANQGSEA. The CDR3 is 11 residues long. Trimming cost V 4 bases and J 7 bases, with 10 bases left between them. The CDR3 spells CSVVRTGTQYF. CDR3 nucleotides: TGCAGCGTTGTCAGGACCGGGACCCAGTACTTC. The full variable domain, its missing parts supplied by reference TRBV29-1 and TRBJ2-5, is SAVISQKPSRDICQRGTSLTIQCQVDSQVTMMFWYRQQPGQSLTLIATANQGSEATYESGFVIDKFPISRPNLTFSTLTVSNMSPEDSSIYLCSVVRTGTQYFGPGTRLLVL.

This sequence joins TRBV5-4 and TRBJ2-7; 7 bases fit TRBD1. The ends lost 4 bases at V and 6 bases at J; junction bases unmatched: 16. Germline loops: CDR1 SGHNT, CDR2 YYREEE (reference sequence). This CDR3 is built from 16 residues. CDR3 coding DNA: TGTGCCAGCAGCCCCTCCGCTGGGACAGTTAGAATCGAGCAGTACTTC. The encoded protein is CASSPSAGTVRIEQYF. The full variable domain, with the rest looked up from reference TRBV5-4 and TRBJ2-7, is ETGVTQSPTHLIKTRGQQVTLRCSSQSGHNTVSWYQQALGQGPQFIFQYYREEENGRGNFPPRFSGLQFPNYSSELNVNALELDDSALYLCASSPSAGTVRIEQYFGPGTRLTVT.

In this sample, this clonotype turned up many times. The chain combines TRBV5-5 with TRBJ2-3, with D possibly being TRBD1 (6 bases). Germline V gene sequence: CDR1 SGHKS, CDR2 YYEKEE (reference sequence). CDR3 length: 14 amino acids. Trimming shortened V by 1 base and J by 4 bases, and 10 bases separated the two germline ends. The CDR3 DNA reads TGTGCCAGCAGCTTGCAGGGGCCCGCAGATACGCAGTATTTT. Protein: CASSLQGPADTQYF.

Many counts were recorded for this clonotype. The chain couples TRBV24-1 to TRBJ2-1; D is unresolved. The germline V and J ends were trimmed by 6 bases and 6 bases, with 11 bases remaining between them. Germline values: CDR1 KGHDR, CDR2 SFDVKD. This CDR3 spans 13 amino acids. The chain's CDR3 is CATSLSRLNEQFF. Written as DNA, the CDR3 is TGTGCCACCAGTCTCTCTCGCCTCAATGAGCAGTTCTTC.

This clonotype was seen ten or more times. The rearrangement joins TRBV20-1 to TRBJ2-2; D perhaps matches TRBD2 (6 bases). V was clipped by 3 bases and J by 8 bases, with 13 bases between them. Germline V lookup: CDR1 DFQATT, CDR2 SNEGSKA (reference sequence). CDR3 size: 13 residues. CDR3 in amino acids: CSARKTSGGELFF. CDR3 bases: TGCAGTGCTAGGAAGACTAGTGGTGGGGAGCTGTTTTTT.

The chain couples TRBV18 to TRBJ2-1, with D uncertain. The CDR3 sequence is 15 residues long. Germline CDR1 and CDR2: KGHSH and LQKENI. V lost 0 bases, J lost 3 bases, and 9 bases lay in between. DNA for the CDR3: TGTGCCAGCTCACCACCGGTAACTAACTACAATGAGCAGTTCTTC. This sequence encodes CASSPPVTNYNEQFF.